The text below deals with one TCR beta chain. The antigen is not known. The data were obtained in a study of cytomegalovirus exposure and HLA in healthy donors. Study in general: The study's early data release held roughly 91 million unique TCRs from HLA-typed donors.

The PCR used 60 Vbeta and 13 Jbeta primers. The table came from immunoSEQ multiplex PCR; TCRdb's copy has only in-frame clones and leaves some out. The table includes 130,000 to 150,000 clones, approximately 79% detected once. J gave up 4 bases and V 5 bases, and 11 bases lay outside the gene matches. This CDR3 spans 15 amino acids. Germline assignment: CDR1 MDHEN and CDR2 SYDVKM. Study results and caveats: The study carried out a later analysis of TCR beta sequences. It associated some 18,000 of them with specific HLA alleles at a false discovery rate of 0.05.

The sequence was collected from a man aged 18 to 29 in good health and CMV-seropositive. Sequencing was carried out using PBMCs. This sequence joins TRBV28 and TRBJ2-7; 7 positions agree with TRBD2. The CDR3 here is CASSPSIGGVYEQYF. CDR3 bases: TGTGCCAGCAGTCCGAGCATTGGGGGGGTATACGAGCAGTACTTC.